A single sample gave rise to the 13 T cell receptor beta chains below, sequenced in a study of T cells in Graves' hyperthyroidism and ophthalmopathy. RNA transcripts yielded amplified TCR beta CDR3 regions. First-round RT-PCR targeting the TCR CDR3 was performed with the HTBI primer set. MiXCR, run by TCRdb on the multiplex PCR reads, gives a single entry per CDR3 protein. Of about 480,000 distinct CDR3 sequences listed, roughly an eighth are singletons. Material: blood. Receptor source: a young woman with Graves' hyperthyroidism.

This clonotype appeared a few times. V usage is TRBV5-1 and J usage is TRBJ2-4; maybe TRBD1 (5 bases). Germline CDR1 and CDR2: SGHRS and YFSETQ. The CDR3 runs to 16 residues. Trimming removed 0 bases at V and 9 bases at J, with 19 bases between. CDR3 sequence: CASSLGRTGRSGIQYF. CDR3 DNA: TGCGCCAGCAGCTTGGGGAGAACAGGCCGCTCCGGCATTCAGTACTTC.

This clonotype was observed at least ten times. This chain connects TRBV19 to TRBJ2-1, with 11 nucleotides matching TRBD2. Germline V gene lookup returns CDR1 LNHDA and CDR2 SQIVND (reference sequence). The V gene end was trimmed by 1 base and the J gene end by 4 bases; junction bases not matched to a gene: 3. The CDR3 is made up of 16 amino acids. In DNA, the CDR3 is TGTGCCAGTAGTATAGGGGTAGCGGGAGGGTACAATGAGCAGTTCTTC. Translated: CASSIGVAGGYNEQFF.

This clonotype was seen ten or more times. V usage is TRBV29-1 and J usage is TRBJ2-2, with 8 bases matching TRBD1. The CDR3 spans 14 residues. V shed 4 bases and J 1 base; nucleotides not matched to a gene: 2. Germline V gene lookup returns CDR1 SQVTM and CDR2 ANQGSEA. CDR3 bases: TGCAGCGTTGCCGGGACAGGGAACACCGGGGAGCTGTTTTTT. It encodes CSVAGTGNTGELFF.

The chain combines TRBV9 with TRBJ2-1; possibly TRBD1 or TRBD2 for D (5 bases each). Per germline, CDR1 SGDLS and CDR2 YYNGEE. CDR3 size: 16 residues. Trimming removed 2 bases from V and 0 bases from J, with 12 bases in between. The CDR3 nucleotides are TGTGCCAGCAGCGTCAACCGGGACGGCTCCTACAATGAGCAGTTCTTC. Translation gives CASSVNRDGSYNEQFF.

V and J are TRBV27 and TRBJ2-1; D not certain. The CDR3 is made up of 14 amino acids. The V end lost 2 bases, the J end lost 4 bases, and 9 bases lay between the germline ends. CDR1 MNHEY and CDR2 SMNVEV come from the germline V gene (reference sequence). The CDR3 nucleotides read TGTGCCAGCAGTTTAATCCCAGATTACAATGAGCAGTTCTTC. It is translated as CASSLIPDYNEQFF.

Ten or more counts support this clonotype. This chain connects TRBV2 to TRBJ2-1; 7 bases are a match to TRBD1. The germline V gene has CDR1 SNHLY and CDR2 FYNNEI. V trimming: 2 bases; J trimming: 9 bases; junction bases outside the gene matches: 4. This CDR3 has 13 amino acids. The DNA of the CDR3 is TGTGCCAGCAGTGAAACAGGGGATCCTGAGCAGTTCTTC. Its protein is CASSETGDPEQFF.

This clonotype has a count of ten or more. The chain recombines TRBV2 with TRBJ2-5; either TRBD1 or TRBD2 may supply D (5 bases each). CDR1 SNHLY and CDR2 FYNNEI come from the germline V gene. The CDR3 sequence is 15 residues long. The ends were cut back, 4 bases at V and 3 bases at J, with 15 bases in the middle. CDR3 amino acids: CASSVQTGTKETQYF. The DNA for the CDR3 is TGTGCCAGCAGTGTACAAACCGGGACCAAAGAGACCCAGTACTTC.

There are a few counts of this clonotype. This chain connects TRBV24-1 to TRBJ2-3, with 7 bases aligning to TRBD1. The V gene's germline CDR1 is KGHDR and CDR2 SFDVKD. J was trimmed by 0 bases and V by 7 bases; bases with no gene match: 9. The CDR3 has 16 residues. Here the CDR3 DNA reads TGTGCCACCAGGGGCGGACAGGCGACTAGCACAGATACGCAGTATTTT. It yields the protein CATRGGQATSTDTQYF.

Only a few counts were recorded for this clonotype. In DNA, the CDR3 is TGTGCCAGCAGCCAGACGGCGAATTCGGGCAATGAGCAGTTCTTC. Translated: CASSQTANSGNEQFF. V is TRBV6-1 and J is TRBJ2-1; unclear D gene. V dropped 6 bases and J dropped 6 bases, with 18 bases sitting between them. CDR1 is MNHNS and CDR2 is SASEGT in the germline V gene. The CDR3 covers 15 residues.

This clonotype has at least ten counts. The chain links TRBV11-3 to TRBJ2-1; D remains unclear. Germline loops: CDR1 SGHNT, CDR2 YENEEA. V was trimmed by 1 base and J by 10 bases, leaving 11 bases between them. This CDR3 is 13 amino acids long. CDR3 sequence reads: CASSLAPTREQFF. In DNA, the CDR3 is TGTGCCAGCAGCTTAGCCCCGACCAGGGAGCAGTTCTTC.

V gene TRBV12-5 combines with J gene TRBJ2-7, with TRBD1 identical over 8 bases. Per germline, CDR1 LGHNT and CDR2 FRNRAP. CDR3 length: 14 residues. Trimming cost V 5 bases and J 3 bases; bases outside gene matches: 6. The CDR3 DNA is TGTGCTAGTGGTCCTGGGACAGGCGACTACGAGCAGTACTTC. Translating it yields CASGPGTGDYEQYF. The variable domain in full, with the rest retrieved from reference TRBV12-5 and TRBJ2-7, is DARVTQTPRHKVTEMGQEVTMRCQPILGHNTVFWYRQTMMQGLELLAYFRNRAPLDDSGMPKDRFSAEMPDATLATLKIQPSEPRDSAVYFCASGPGTGDYEQYFGPGTRLTVT.

This clonotype came up many times. The chain combines TRBV7-9 with TRBJ2-1; tentatively, D is TRBD2 (5 bases). V lost 1 base and J 0 bases, leaving 10 bases between the germline ends. Germline V gene data show CDR1 as SEHNR and CDR2 as FQNEAQ (reference sequence). This CDR3 comprises 16 residues. The CDR3 DNA reads TGTGCCAGCAGCTTAGGGGAGCGTAGCTCCTACAATGAGCAGTTCTTC. The encoded protein is CASSLGERSSYNEQFF.

This clonotype has at least ten counts. V usage is TRBV30 and J usage is TRBJ1-4; D ambiguous. V gave up 1 base and J gave up 7 bases, with 1 base separating them. Germline CDR1 reads GTSNPN; CDR2 reads SVGIG (reference sequence). The CDR3 contains 10 residues. The CDR3, as DNA: TGTGCCTGGAGTGGTGAAAAACTGTTTTTT. It codes for CAWSGEKLFF.